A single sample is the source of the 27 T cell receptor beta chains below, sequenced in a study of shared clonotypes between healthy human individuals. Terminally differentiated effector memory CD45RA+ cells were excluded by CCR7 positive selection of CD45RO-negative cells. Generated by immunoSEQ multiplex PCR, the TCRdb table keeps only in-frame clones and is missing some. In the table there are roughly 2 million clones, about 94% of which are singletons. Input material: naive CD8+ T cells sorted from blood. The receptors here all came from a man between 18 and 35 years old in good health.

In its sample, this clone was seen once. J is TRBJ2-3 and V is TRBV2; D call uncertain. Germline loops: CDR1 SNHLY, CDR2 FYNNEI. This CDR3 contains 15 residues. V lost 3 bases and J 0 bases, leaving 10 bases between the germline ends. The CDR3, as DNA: TGTGCCAGCAGTGAGGACCCGGGTAGCACAGATACGCAGTATTTT. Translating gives CASSEDPGSTDTQYF.

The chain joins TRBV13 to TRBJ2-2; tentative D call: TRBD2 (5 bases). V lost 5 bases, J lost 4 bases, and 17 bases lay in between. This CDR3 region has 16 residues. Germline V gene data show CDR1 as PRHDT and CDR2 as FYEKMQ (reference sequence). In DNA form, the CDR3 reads TGTGCCAGCAGCCCCCCGGACGGAGGAATCACCGGGGAGCTGTTTTTT. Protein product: CASSPPDGGITGELFF.

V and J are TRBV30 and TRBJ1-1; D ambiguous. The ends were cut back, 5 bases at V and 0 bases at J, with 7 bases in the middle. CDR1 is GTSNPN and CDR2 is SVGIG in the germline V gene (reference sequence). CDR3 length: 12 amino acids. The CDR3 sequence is CAWGMVNTEAFF. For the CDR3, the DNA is TGTGCCTGGGGGATGGTGAACACTGAAGCTTTCTTT.

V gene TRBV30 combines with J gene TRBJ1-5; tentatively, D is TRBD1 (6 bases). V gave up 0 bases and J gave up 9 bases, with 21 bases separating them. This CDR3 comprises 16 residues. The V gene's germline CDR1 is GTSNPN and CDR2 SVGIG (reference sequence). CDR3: CAWSVQGGALAWPQHF. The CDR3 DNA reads TGTGCCTGGAGTGTACAGGGAGGGGCCCTGGCCTGGCCCCAGCATTTT.

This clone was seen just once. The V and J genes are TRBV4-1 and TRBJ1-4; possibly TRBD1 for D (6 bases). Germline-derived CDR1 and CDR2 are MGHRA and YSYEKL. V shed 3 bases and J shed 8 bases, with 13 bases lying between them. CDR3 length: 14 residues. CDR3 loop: CASSHNTGYEKLFF. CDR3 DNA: TGCGCCAGCAGCCATAACACAGGGTACGAAAAACTGTTTTTT.

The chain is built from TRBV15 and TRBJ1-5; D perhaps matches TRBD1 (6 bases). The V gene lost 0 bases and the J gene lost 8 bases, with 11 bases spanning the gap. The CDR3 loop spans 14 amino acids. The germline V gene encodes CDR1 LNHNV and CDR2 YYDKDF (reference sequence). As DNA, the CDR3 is TGTGCCACCAGCAGAGATGGGGGGGGCGAGCCCCAGCATTTT. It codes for CATSRDGGGEPQHF. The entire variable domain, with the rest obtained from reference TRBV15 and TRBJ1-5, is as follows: DAMVIQNPRYQVTQFGKPVTLSCSQTLNHNVMYWYQQKSSQAPKLLFHYYDKDFNNEADTPDNFQSRRPNTSFCFLDIRSPGLGDTAMYLCATSRDGGGEPQHFGDGTRLSIL.

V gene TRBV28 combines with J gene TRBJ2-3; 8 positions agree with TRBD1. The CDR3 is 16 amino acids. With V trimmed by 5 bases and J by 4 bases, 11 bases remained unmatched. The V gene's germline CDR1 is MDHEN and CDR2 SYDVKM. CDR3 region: CASSPLPGQGPDTQYF. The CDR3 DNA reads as TGTGCCAGCAGTCCTCTACCAGGACAGGGCCCAGATACGCAGTATTTT.

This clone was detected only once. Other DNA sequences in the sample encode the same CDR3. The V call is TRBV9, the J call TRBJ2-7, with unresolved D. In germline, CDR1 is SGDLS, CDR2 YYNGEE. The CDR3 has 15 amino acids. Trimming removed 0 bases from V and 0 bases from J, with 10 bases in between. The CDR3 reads CASSVGGTPSYEQYF. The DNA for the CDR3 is TGTGCCAGCAGCGTAGGTGGAACTCCCTCCTACGAGCAGTACTTC.

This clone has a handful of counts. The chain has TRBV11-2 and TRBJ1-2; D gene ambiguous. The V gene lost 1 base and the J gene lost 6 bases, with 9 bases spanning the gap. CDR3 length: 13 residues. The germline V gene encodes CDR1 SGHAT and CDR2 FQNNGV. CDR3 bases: TGTGCCAGCAGCTTAGCGTCGGGAAATGGCTACACCTTC. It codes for CASSLASGNGYTF.

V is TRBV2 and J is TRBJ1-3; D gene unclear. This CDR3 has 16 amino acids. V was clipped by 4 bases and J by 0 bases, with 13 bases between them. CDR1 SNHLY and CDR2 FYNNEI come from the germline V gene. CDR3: CASSGRRNLSGNTIYF. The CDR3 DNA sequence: TGTGCCAGCAGTGGACGCAGGAACCTCTCTGGAAACACCATATATTTT.

CDR3: CASKGVGGNEKLFF. Here the CDR3 DNA reads TGTGCCAGCAAGGGGGTTGGAGGGAATGAAAAACTGTTTTTT. The V gene is TRBV7-9, the J gene TRBJ1-4; a weak D match, TRBD1 (6 bases). Trimming left V 7 bases short and J 5 bases short, with 14 bases between. The CDR3 runs 14 residues. Germline values: CDR1 SEHNR, CDR2 FQNEAQ (reference sequence). Supplemented by reference TRBV7-9 and TRBJ1-4, the full variable domain reads DTGVSQNPRHKITKRGQNVTFRCDPISEHNRLYWYRQTLGQGPEFLTYFQNEAQLEKSRLLSDRFSAERPKGSFSTLEIQRTEQGDSAMYLCASKGVGGNEKLFFGSGTQLSVL.

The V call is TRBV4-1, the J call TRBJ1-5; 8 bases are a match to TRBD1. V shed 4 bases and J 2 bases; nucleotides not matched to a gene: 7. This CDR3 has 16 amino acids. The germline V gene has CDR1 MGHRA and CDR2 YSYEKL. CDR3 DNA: TGCGCCAGCAGCCCAGATCCACAGGGGGGCAATCAGCCCCAGCATTTT. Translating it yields CASSPDPQGGNQPQHF.

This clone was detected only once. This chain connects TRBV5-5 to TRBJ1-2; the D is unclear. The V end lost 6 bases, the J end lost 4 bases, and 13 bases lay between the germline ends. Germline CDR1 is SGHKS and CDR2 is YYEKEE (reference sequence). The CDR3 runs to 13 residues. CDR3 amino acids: CASTPAPSYGYTF. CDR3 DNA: TGTGCCAGCACCCCGGCACCCAGCTATGGCTACACCTTC.

The CDR3 region has the DNA TGCGCCAGCCTTGACATAACCAGCTCTGGGGCCAACGTCCTGACTTTC. This gives the protein CASLDITSSGANVLTF. The chain has TRBV5-1 and TRBJ2-6; D is unclear. The CDR3 spans 16 residues. Germline CDR1 SGHRS, CDR2 YFSETQ. Trimming shortened V by 7 bases and J by 0 bases, and 14 bases separated the two germline ends.

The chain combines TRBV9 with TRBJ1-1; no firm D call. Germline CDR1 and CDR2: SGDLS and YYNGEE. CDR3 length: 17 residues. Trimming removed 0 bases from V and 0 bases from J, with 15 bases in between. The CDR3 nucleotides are TGTGCCAGCAGCGTAGCTGACGGGATGGGTGTGAACACTGAAGCTTTCTTT. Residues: CASSVADGMGVNTEAFF.

The CDR3: CASSEQDLGNTIYF. CDR3 nucleotides: TGTGCCAGCTCCGAACAGGATCTAGGAAACACCATATATTTT. The rearrangement joins TRBV18 to TRBJ1-3; D might be TRBD1 (5 bases). Trimming took off 6 bases at V and 4 bases at J, with 13 bases between the two ends. There are 14 residues in the CDR3. Germline V gives CDR1 KGHSH, CDR2 LQKENI.

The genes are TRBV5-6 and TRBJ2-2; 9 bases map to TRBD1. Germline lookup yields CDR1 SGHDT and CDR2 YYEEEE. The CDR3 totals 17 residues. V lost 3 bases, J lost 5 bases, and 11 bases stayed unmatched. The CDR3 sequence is CASSSAQGASRTGELFF. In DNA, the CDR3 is TGTGCCAGCAGCTCAGCACAGGGGGCGTCACGGACCGGGGAGCTGTTTTTT.

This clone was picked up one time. CDR3 nucleotide sequence: TGTGCCAGCAGCTCGGACAGGAGGGGGTCCTACGAGCAGTACTTC. Residues: CASSSDRRGSYEQYF. The V and J genes are TRBV9 and TRBJ2-7; tentatively, D is TRBD1 (7 bases). Germline V gene data show CDR1 as SGDLS and CDR2 as YYNGEE. The CDR3 runs 15 residues. The ends were cut back, 4 bases at V and 1 base at J, with 15 bases in the middle.

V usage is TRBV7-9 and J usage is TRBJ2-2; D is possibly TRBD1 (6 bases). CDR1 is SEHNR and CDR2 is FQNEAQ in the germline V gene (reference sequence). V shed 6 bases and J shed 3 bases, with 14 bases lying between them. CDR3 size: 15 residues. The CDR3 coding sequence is TGTGCCAGCAGTCTCTTTACAGGGTACACCGGGGAGCTGTTTTTT. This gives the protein CASSLFTGYTGELFF.

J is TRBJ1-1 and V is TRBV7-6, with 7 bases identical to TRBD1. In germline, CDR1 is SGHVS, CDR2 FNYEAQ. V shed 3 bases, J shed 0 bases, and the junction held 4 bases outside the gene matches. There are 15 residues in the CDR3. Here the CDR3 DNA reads TGTGCCAGCAGCTTGACAGGGAGCATGAACACTGAAGCTTTCTTT. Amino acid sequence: CASSLTGSMNTEAFF. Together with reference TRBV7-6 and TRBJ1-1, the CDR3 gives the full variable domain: GAGVSQSPRYKVTKRGQDVALRCDPISGHVSLYWYRQALGQGPEFLTYFNYEAQQDKSGLPNDRFSAERPEGSISTLTIQRTEQRDSAMYRCASSLTGSMNTEAFFGQGTRLTVV.

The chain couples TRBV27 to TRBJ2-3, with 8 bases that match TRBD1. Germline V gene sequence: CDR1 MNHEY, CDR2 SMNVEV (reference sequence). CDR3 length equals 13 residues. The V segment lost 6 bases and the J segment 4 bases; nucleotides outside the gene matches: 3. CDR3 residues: CASSEQGADTQYF. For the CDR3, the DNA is TGTGCCAGCAGCGAACAGGGGGCAGATACGCAGTATTTT.

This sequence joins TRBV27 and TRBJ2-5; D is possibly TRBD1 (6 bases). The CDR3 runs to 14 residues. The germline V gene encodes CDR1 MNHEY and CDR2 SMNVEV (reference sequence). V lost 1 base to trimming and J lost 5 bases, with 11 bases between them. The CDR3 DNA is TGTGCCAGCAGTTTATTAGGGGGTACGGAGACCCAGTACTTC. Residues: CASSLLGGTETQYF.

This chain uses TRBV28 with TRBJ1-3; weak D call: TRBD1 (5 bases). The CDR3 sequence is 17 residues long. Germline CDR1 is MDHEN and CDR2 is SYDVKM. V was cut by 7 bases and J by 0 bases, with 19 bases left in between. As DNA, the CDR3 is TGTGCCAGCACCCCACGGGGCTTCCGAAGCTCTGGAAACACCATATATTTT. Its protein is CASTPRGFRSSGNTIYF.

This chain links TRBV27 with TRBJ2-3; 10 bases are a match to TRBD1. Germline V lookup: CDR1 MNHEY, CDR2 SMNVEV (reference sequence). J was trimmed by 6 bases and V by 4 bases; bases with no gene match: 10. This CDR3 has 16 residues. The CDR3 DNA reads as TGTGCCAGCAGTTCCAGACAGGGGGCGACAGGGGATACGCAGTATTTT. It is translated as CASSSRQGATGDTQYF.

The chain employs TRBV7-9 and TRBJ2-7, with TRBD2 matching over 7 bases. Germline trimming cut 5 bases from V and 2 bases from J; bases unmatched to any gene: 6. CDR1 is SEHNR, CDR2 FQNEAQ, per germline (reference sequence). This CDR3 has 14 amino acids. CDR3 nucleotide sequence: TGTGCCAGCAGCCCCCGGGGAGGGACCTACGAGCAGTACTTC. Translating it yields CASSPRGGTYEQYF.

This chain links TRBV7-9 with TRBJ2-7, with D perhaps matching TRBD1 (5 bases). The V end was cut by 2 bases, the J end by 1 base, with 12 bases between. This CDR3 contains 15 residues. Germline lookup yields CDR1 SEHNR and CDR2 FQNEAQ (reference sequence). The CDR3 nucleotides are TGTGCCAGCAGCTTAAATGAGCCAGGGTCCTACGAGCAGTACTTC. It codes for CASSLNEPGSYEQYF.

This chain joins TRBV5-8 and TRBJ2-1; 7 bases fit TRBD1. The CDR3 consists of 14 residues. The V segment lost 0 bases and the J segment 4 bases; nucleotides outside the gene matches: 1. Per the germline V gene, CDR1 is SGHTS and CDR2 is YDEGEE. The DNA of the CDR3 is TGTGCCAGCAGCTTGGCGGGACAGTACAATGAGCAGTTCTTC. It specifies CASSLAGQYNEQFF.